This TCR beta chain came from a study of blood T cell repertoires in COVID-19. Study as a whole: Sites in the United States, Italy and Spain provided acute and convalescent COVID-19 samples. T cells, B-cell-depleted T cells, or PBMCs provided the cDNA or gDNA that served as material.

A Seattle source enrolled patients during active infection and followed them longitudinally. This CDR3 comprises 16 residues. V lost 0 bases to trimming and J lost 2 bases; unmatched junction nucleotides: 3. Germline V gives CDR1 SGHRS, CDR2 YFSETQ. Generated by immunoSEQ multiplex PCR, the TCRdb table keeps only in-frame clones and is missing some. The table records about 300,000 clones, roughly nine tenths of them present only once. The receptor was isolated from a woman aged 25 to 39 with COVID-19, enrolled during active disease. The chain employs TRBV5-1 and TRBJ2-3; TRBD1 aligns across 10 bases. The sequencing sample was made of peripheral blood. DNA for the CDR3: TGCGCCAGCAGCTTGGCGACAGGGGGCCTCACAGATACGCAGTATTTT. This gives the protein CASSLATGGLTDTQYF.